The source of this TCR beta chain is a study of PD-1 blockade in classical Hodgkin lymphoma (dated by TCRdb to the early 2020s). Study-wide context: Nivolumab dosing was 3 mg/kg intravenously every 2 weeks, continuing until either disease progression or unacceptable toxicity. The study used CyTOF and TCR beta sequencing to define a peripheral blood immune signature of response to PD-1 blockade in classical Hodgkin lymphoma. The full study reports these points: Baseline TCR diversity was reported to be lower in newly diagnosed patients than in healthy donors, and even lower in relapsed/refractory patients. Patients starting nivolumab less than 1 year after ASCT had lower diversity and were excluded from later analyses to avoid confounding by immune reconstitution. A significant rise by C4D1 was seen in CD4+ but not CD8+ TCR diversity (p=0.0027 vs p=0.16), with the rise being most apparent in complete responders (p=0.02). Trial patients with a complete response had baseline diversity similar to that of newly diagnosed patients, while partial responders and progressors had significantly lower diversity. Only a single clinical trial cohort was studied, and what caused the repertoire differences, possibly disease activity or prior therapy, remained undefined.

Worth noting for this clone: Its antigen has not been determined. Base qualities are not at hand, and no much larger clone is one base apart.

The sample's time point label, decoded: cycle 1 day 1 (C1D1), immediately before nivolumab initiation. All trial patients had relapsed after autologous stem cell transplantation, with cohorts A, B and C differing in prior brentuximab vedotin exposure. The trial cohort comprised roughly 50 patients with relapsed/refractory classical Hodgkin lymphoma whose best overall responses were complete response, partial response or progressive disease. Trial patients were treated with single-agent nivolumab in the multi-cohort phase II CheckMate 205 trial. An independent review committee assessed best overall response by applying the 2007 International Working Group response criteria. Trial PBMCs were obtained immediately prior to nivolumab initiation (C1D1) and on therapy at cycle 2 day 1 and cycle 4 day 1. Peripheral blood was collected in 8 mL Vacutainer Cell Preparation Tubes, from which PBMCs were isolated by centrifugation and then cryopreserved.

Genomic DNA was extracted with the Qiagen DNeasy kit from unsorted PBMCs and from negatively selected CD4+ and CD8+ fractions. TCR beta CDR3 regions were subjected to amplification by immunoSEQ multiplex PCR with primers that anneal to V and J segments. A synthetic immune receptor repertoire was used to minimize amplification bias, and any remaining bias was removed computationally after sequencing. In the authors' own workflow: Custom Python scripts were used to quantify repertoire diversity as the Shannon entropy index. The unsorted, CD4+ and CD8+ repertoires were each analyzed separately, with the exception of combined analyses, where CD4+ and CD8+ sequences were merged in silico. Clonal expansion was defined as a frequency increase of at least 2-fold after treatment compared with C1D1, and clones undetected at baseline were assigned a pseudocount of 0.5. Singleton clones were defined as clones with 0 or 1 copy at C1D1, and non-singleton clones were defined as clones with 2 or more copies. Clones expanded in unsorted samples were labelled as CD4+, CD8+ or unknown by matching protein sequences in sorted samples from the same patient. Wilcoxon tests on paired samples were used to test diversity changes from C1D1 to C4D1. Held by TCRdb, this immuneACCESS table contains in-frame sequences only and omits some clones. Under half of the omission traces to an unresolved V gene where checked; the cause of the rest is unknown. V and J calls and clone size are those listed in that table; D and trimming were worked out from the DNA. The sample includes around 66,000 clones, with 80% to 90% observed a single time. The leading ten clones occupy over 12% of the sample.

From the cysteine up to the phenylalanine, the CDR3 has a length of 15 residues. Of all the DNA, just the CDR3 is kept, 45 bases in frame from base 1. The germline V gene specifies SNHLY as CDR1 and FYNNEI as CDR2. V sheds 6 bases and J sheds 7 bases, leaving 21 bases between their ends. Here the chain combines TRBV2 and TRBJ2-5; the D region may be TRBD1 or TRBD2, each matching 6 bases equally. This sequence was found in a human donor with classical Hodgkin lymphoma. The sequenced sample was peripheral blood mononuclear cells (PBMCs), obtained at baseline. The DNA reads TGTGCCAGCAGCCTATTTACGGGGGCGGAGGGGACCCAGTACTTC. It codes for CASSLFTGAEGTQYF.